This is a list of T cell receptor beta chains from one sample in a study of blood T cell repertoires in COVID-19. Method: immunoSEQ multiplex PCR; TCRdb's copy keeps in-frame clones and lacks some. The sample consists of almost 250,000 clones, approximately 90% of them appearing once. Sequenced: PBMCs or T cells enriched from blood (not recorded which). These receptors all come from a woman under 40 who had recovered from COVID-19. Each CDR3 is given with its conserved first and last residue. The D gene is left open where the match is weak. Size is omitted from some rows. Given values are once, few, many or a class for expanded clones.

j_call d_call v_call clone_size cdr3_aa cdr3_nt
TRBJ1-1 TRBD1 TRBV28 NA CASKGQGRKTEAFF TGTGCCAGCAAGGGACAGGGGAGGAAAACTGAAGCTTTCTTT
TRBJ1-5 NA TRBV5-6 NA CASSLRGGVDQPQHF TGTGCCAGCAGCCTTCGGGGGGGCGTAGATCAGCCCCAGCATTTT
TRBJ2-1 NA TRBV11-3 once CASSPQKDEQFF TGTGCCAGCAGCCCCCAGAAAGATGAGCAGTTCTTC
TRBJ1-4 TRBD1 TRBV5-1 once CASSFRDSPNEKLFF TGCGCCAGCAGCTTCCGGGACAGCCCTAATGAAAAACTGTTTTTT
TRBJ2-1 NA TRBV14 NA CASSQDRGLRLFF TGTGCCAGCAGCCAAGATAGGGGCCTTAGGTTGTTCTTC
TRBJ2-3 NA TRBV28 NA CASTYSRDTQYF TGTGCCAGCACCTACAGTAGGGATACGCAGTATTTT
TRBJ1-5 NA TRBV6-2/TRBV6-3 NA CASSQAGTFNQPQHF TGTGCCAGCAGCCAGGCCGGGACATTCAATCAGCCCCAGCATTTT
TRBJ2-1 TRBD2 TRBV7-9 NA CASSLQREGYNEQFF TGTGCCAGCAGCTTACAGCGGGAGGGTTACAATGAGCAGTTCTTC
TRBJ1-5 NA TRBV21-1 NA CASNRTGGRQPQHF TGTGCCAGCAACAGAACAGGGGGGCGTCAGCCCCAGCATTTT
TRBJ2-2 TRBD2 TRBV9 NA CASSVRLAGDTGELFF TGTGCCAGCAGCGTCCGACTAGCGGGAGACACCGGGGAGCTGTTTTTT
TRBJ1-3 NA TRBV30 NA CAWGSGGNTIYF TGTGCCTGGGGATCGGGTGGAAACACCATATATTTT
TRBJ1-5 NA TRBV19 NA CASSLRQVGNQPQHF TGTGCCAGTAGTCTAAGACAGGTGGGCAATCAGCCCCAGCATTTT
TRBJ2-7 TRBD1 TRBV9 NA CASSATGTGIYEQYF TGTGCCAGCAGCGCAACCGGGACAGGGATCTACGAGCAGTACTTC
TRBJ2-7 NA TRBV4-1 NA CASSQERGLGQYF TGCGCCAGCAGCCAAGAAAGAGGCCTCGGGCAGTACTTC
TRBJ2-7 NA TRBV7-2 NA CASSSTGQGSYEQYF TGTGCCAGCAGCTCCACTGGGCAGGGCTCCTACGAGCAGTACTTC
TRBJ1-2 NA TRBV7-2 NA CASSLRDKSNYGYTF TGTGCCAGCAGCCTCAGGGACAAGTCTAACTATGGCTACACCTTC
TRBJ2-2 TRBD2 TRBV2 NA CASNLYGTSAGGELFF TGTGCCAGCAACTTGTATGGGACTAGCGCTGGCGGGGAGCTGTTTTTT
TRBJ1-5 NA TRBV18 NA CASSPGGTSNQPQHF TGTGCCAGCTCACCGGGAGGGACGAGCAATCAGCCCCAGCATTTT
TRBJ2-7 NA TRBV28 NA CASRTQWAAYEQYF TGTGCCAGCAGGACACAGTGGGCCGCCTACGAGCAGTACTTC
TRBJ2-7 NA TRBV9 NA CASSVGPGRDYEQYF TGTGCCAGCAGCGTGGGGCCAGGCAGAGACTACGAGCAGTACTTC
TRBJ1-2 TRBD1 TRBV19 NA CASSRNPGTVDGYTF TGTGCCAGTAGTAGAAACCCCGGGACAGTCGATGGCTACACCTTC
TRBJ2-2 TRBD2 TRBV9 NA CASSVSGRKNTGELFF TGTGCCAGCAGCGTTAGCGGGAGGAAGAACACCGGGGAGCTGTTTTTT
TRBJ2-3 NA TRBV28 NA CASSGGSGTKDTQYF TGTGCCAGCAGTGGGGGGTCCGGGACGAAGGATACGCAGTATTTT
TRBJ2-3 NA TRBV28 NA CASSLSRGGSTDTQYF TGTGCCAGCAGTTTAAGTCGCGGCGGATCAACAGATACGCAGTATTTT
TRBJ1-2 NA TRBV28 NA CASMQPGLNYGYTF TGTGCCAGCATGCAGCCGGGACTTAACTATGGCTACACCTTC
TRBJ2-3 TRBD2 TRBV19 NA CASTPTSGHTDTQYF TGTGCCAGTACCCCGACTAGCGGGCACACAGATACGCAGTATTTT
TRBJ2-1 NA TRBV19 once CASTRQARALSSYNEQFF TGTGCCAGTACTCGACAGGCTAGGGCCTTGAGCTCCTACAATGAGCAGTTCTTC
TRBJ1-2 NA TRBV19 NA CASSRDSYGYTF TGTGCCAGTAGTAGGGACTCCTATGGCTACACCTTC
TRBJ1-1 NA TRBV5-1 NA CASSWSGETEAFF TGCGCCAGCAGCTGGTCCGGGGAGACTGAAGCTTTCTTT
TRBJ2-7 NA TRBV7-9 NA CASSPQAGEQYF TGTGCCAGCAGCCCACAAGCGGGCGAGCAGTACTTC
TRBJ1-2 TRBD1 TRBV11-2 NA CASSSGTGAQGYTF TGTGCCAGCAGCTCGGGGACAGGGGCTCAGGGCTACACCTTC
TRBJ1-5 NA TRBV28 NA CASSLVRQPQHF TGTGCCAGCAGTTTAGTTCGTCAGCCCCAGCATTTT
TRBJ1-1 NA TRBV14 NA CASSSLGPSTEAFF TGTGCCAGCAGCTCACTTGGTCCTTCGACTGAAGCTTTCTTT
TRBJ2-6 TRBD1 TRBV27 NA CASGKGQGMGSGANVLTF TGTGCCAGCGGAAAGGGACAGGGAATGGGCTCTGGGGCCAACGTCCTGACTTTC
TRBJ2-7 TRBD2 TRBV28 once CASTTRLAGAFWF TGTGCCAGCACCACCCGACTAGCGGGGGCCTTTTGGTTC
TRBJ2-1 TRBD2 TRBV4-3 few CASSQELAGGYNEQFF TGCGCCAGCAGCCAGGAACTAGCGGGAGGCTACAATGAGCAGTTCTTC
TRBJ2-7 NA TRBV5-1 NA CASSLAGQPSYEQYF TGCGCCAGCAGCTTGGCTGGACAACCCTCCTACGAGCAGTACTTC
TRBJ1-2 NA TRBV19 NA CASSLGTRKNYGYTF TGTGCCAGTAGCCTGGGGACAAGAAAAAACTATGGCTACACCTTC
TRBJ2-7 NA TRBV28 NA CASSSNYEQYF TGTGCCAGCAGTTCTAACTACGAGCAGTACTTC
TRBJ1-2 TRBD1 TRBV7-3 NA CASSPQTPGTGSDYGYTF TGTGCCAGCAGCCCACAGACCCCCGGGACAGGGTCCGACTATGGCTACACCTTC
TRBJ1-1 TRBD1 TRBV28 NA CASTVTGQMNTEAFF TGTGCCAGCACCGTCACGGGACAGATGAACACTGAAGCTTTCTTT
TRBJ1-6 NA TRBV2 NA CASSNRAANSPLHF TGTGCCAGCAGTAACAGGGCCGCCAATTCACCCCTCCACTTT
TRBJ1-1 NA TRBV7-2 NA CASSFQHRNTEAFF TGTGCCAGCAGCTTCCAGCACAGGAACACTGAAGCTTTCTTT
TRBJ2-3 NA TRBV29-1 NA CSVVGTGSSQPDTQYF TGCAGCGTTGTTGGTACAGGCAGTTCCCAGCCAGATACGCAGTATTTT